Sequencing of this TCR beta chain was carried out in a study of T cells in Graves' hyperthyroidism and ophthalmopathy. In germline, CDR1 is MNHNS, CDR2 SASEGT. The ends were cut back, 6 bases at V and 2 bases at J, with 7 bases in the middle. The CDR3 consists of 12 residues. It was RNA transcripts that yielded the amplified TCR beta CDR3 regions. First-round RT-PCR with HTBI primers amplified the TCR CDR3 region. MiXCR, applied by TCRdb to the multiplex PCR reads, yields one record per CDR3 protein. The table lists roughly 98,000 distinct CDR3 sequences, 35% to 50% of them singletons. The sequencing input was peripheral blood or thyroid tissue (not recorded which). V usage is TRBV6-1 and J usage is TRBJ2-5, with D unclear. This TCR was sampled from a woman younger than 45 with Graves' hyperthyroidism. The CDR3 sequence is CASRDRQETQYF. The CDR3 DNA reads TGTGCCAGCAGAGATCGGCAAGAGACCCAGTACTTC.